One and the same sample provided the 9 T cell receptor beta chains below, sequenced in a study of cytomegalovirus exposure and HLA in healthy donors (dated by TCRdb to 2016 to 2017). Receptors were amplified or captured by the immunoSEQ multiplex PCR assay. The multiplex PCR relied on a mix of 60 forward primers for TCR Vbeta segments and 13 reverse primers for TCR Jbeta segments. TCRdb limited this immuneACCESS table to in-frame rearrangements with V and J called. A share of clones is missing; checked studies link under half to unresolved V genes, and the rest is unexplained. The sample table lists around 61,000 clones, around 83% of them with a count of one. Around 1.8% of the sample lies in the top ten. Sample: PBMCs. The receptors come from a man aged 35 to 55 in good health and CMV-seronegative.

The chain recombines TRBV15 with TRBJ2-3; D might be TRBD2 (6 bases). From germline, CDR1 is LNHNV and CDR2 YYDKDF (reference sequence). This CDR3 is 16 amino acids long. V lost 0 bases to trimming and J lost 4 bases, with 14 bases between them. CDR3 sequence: CATSRDIAVDADTQYF. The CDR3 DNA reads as TGTGCCACCAGCAGAGATATAGCGGTAGATGCAGATACGCAGTATTTT.

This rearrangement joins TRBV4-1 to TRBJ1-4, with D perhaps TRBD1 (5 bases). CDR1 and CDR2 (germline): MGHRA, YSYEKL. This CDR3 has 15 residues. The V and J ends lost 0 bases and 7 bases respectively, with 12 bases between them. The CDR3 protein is CASSQDLWQGEKLFF. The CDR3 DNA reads TGCGCCAGCAGCCAAGATCTTTGGCAGGGTGAAAAACTGTTTTTT.

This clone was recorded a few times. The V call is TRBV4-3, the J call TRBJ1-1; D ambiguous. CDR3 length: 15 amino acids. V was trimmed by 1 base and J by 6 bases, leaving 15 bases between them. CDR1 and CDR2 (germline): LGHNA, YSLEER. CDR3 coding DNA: TGCGCCAGCAGCCAAGTGGCAGATCGTTTCGCTGAAGCTTTCTTT. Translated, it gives CASSQVADRFAEAFF.

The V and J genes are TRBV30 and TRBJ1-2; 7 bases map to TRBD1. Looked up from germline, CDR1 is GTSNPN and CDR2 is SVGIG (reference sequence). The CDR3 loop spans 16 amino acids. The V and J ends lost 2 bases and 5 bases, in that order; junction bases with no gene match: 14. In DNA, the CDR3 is TGTGCCTGGAGTCGGGCAGGGGGTCCGACCGGGTATGGCTACACCTTC. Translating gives CAWSRAGGPTGYGYTF.

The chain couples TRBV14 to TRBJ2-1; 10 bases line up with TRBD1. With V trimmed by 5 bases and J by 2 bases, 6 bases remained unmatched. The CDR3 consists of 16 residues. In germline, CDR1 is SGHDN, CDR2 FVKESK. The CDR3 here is CASSTRQGATYNEQFF. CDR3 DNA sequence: TGTGCCAGCAGCACCCGACAGGGGGCCACCTACAATGAGCAGTTCTTC.

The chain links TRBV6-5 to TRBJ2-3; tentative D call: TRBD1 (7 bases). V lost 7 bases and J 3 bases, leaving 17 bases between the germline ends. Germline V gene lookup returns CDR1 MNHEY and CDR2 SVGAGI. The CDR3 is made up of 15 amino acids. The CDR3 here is CASTKGGAGTDTQYF. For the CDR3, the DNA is TGTGCCAGCACAAAAGGGGGCGCGGGGACAGATACGCAGTATTTT.

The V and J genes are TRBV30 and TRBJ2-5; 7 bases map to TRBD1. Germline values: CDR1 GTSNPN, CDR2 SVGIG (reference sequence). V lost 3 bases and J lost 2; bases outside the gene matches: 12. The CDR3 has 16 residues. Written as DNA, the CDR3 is TGTGCCTGGAGCAGAACCGGGACAGCCCCTCAAGAGACCCAGTACTTC. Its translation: CAWSRTGTAPQETQYF.

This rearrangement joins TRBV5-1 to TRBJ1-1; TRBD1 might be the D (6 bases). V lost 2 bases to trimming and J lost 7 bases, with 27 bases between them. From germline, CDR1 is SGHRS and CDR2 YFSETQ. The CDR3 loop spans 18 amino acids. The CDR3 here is CASSFGLGGGAPLIEAFF. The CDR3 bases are TGCGCCAGCAGCTTCGGGCTGGGCGGGGGCGCCCCTTTAATTGAAGCTTTCTTT.

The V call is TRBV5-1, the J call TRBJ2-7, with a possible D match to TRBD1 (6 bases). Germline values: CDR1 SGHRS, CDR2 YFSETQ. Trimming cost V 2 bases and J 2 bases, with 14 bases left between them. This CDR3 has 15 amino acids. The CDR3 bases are TGCGCCAGCAGCTTTAGACAGGCCCTCACCTACGAGCAGTACTTC. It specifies CASSFRQALTYEQYF.